This TCR beta chain comes out of a study of blood T cell repertoires in COVID-19. As handled by the study authors: The assay estimated nucleated cells by amplifying reference gene primers. Some clones are missing from TCRdb's copy, which holds only in-frame ones; the method was immunoSEQ multiplex PCR. V, J and clone size derive from that table, while D and trimming were established from the DNA sequence. This table has about 120,000 clones, over 60% appearing once. This clone came up a few times. Unmatched junction bases numbered 3, after V lost 3 bases and J lost 3 bases. Germline V lookup: CDR1 SGDLS, CDR2 YYNGEE. The CDR3 has 15 residues.

The receptor was isolated from a woman older than 75 with acute or convalescent COVID-19. This chain links TRBV9 with TRBJ2-1, with 10 bases lining up with TRBD2. The material sequenced was peripheral blood. CDR3 in DNA: TGTGCCAGCAGCGCTAGCGGGGGTAACTACAATGAGCAGTTCTTC. Translation: CASSASGGNYNEQFF. Full variable domain (remainder filled in from reference TRBV9 and TRBJ2-1): DSGVTQTPKHLITATGQRVTLRCSPRSGDLSVYWYQQSLDQGLQFLIQYYNGEERAKGNILERFSAQQFPDLHSELNLSSLELGDSALYFCASSASGGNYNEQFFGPGTRLTVL.